This T cell receptor beta chain came from a study of spatial heterogeneity in lung cancer. V was pared by 6 bases and J by 3 bases, with 18 bases between. This CDR3 contains 16 residues. Looked up from germline, CDR1 is MDHEN and CDR2 is SYDVKM. TCRdb reanalysed the 5' RACE reads using MiXCR and keeps one entry per CDR3 protein. This repertoire shows about 12,000 distinct CDR3 sequences, 3% to 4.5% found once; its top ten account for 35% to 55%. The time point: sample taken at primary tumor resection. This clonotype has at least ten counts. The receptor comes from a male donor with early-stage non-small cell lung cancer. This material consisted of PBMCs, taken at surgery. V and J are TRBV28 and TRBJ2-1; D may be TRBD1 (5 bases). In DNA form, the CDR3 reads TGTGCCAGCAGCGGAATGGGGCCCCCCCTCTACAATGAGCAGTTCTTC. Protein product: CASSGMGPPLYNEQFF.